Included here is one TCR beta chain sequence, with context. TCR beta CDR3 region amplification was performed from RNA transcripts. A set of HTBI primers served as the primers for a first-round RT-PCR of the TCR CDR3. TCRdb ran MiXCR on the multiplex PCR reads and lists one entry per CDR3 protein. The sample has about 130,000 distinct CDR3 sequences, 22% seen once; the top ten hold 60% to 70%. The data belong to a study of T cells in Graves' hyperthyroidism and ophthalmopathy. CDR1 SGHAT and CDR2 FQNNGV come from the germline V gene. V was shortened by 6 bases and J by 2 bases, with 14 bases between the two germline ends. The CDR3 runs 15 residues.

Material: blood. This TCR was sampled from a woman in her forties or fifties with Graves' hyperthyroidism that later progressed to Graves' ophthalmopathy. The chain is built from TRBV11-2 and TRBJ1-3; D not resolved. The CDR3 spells CASRHATVAGNTIYF. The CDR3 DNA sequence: TGTGCCAGCAGACACGCGACGGTGGCTGGAAACACCATATATTTT.